The 32 T cell receptor beta chains reported below all come from one sample, sequenced in a study of blood T cell repertoires in COVID-19. The repertoire was sequenced with immunoSEQ multiplex PCR; TCRdb's copy has only in-frame clones and lacks some. The sample holds 95,000 to 150,000 clones; 88% are singletons and the top ten take roughly 0.94%. The sequenced sample consisted of peripheral blood. The receptors shown here come from a woman aged 45-65 years with active or convalescent COVID-19.

The chain couples TRBV14 to TRBJ2-1; the match to TRBD2 covers 8 bases. Per germline, CDR1 SGHDN and CDR2 FVKESK. There are 15 residues in the CDR3. J gave up 4 bases and V 11 bases, and 13 bases lay outside the gene matches. The CDR3 is CAVSGMREVYNEQFF. As DNA, the CDR3 is TGTGCCGTTAGCGGGATGCGGGAGGTATACAATGAGCAGTTCTTC.

The chain employs TRBV28 and TRBJ1-6; the match to TRBD1 covers 7 bases. V lost 6 bases to trimming and J lost 7 bases; unmatched junction nucleotides: 12. Germline CDR1 is MDHEN and CDR2 is SYDVKM. The CDR3 spans 16 residues. The CDR3 DNA sequence: TGTGCCAGCAGAGTCGACAGGGCGAGTTCGAATTCACCCCTCCACTTT. This sequence encodes CASRVDRASSNSPLHF.

The gene calls are TRBV28 and TRBJ2-2; 9 bases match TRBD1. Germline V lookup: CDR1 MDHEN, CDR2 SYDVKM. There are 15 residues in the CDR3. Losses at the gene ends were 6 bases for V and 3 bases for J; bases not matched to a gene: 5. The CDR3 bases are TGTGCCAGCAGGACGGGACAGGGAGACACCGGGGAGCTGTTTTTT. This gives the protein CASRTGQGDTGELFF.

V and J are TRBV5-1 and TRBJ1-1; D not resolved. CDR1 SGHRS and CDR2 YFSETQ come from the germline V gene. V was shortened by 4 bases and J by 1 base, with 14 bases between the two germline ends. This CDR3 spans 15 amino acids. The CDR3 nucleotides read TGCGCCAGCAGCCCCTCGGGGAGCGGGAACACTGAAGCTTTCTTT. It translates to CASSPSGSGNTEAFF.

The V gene is TRBV7-6, the J gene TRBJ2-1; 7 nucleotides align to TRBD1. Germline CDR1 and CDR2: SGHVS and FNYEAQ. The CDR3 runs 11 residues. Germline trimming cut 6 bases from V and 9 bases from J; bases unmatched to any gene: 2. CDR3 in DNA: TGTGCCAGCAGGTCAGGGGGTGAGCAGTTCTTC. Residues: CASRSGGEQFF.

The chain joins TRBV6-2 or TRBV6-3 to TRBJ2-3; TRBD2 aligns across 13 bases. The germline V gene encodes CDR1 MNHEY and CDR2 SVGEGT. V dropped 6 bases and J dropped 4; count of bases not matched to a gene: 7. The CDR3 covers 16 residues. CDR3 sequence (DNA): TGTGCCAGCAGCCTCGGACTAGCGGGAGTGGCAGATACGCAGTATTTT. Translation: CASSLGLAGVADTQYF.

The gene calls are TRBV19 and TRBJ2-5; 9 positions match TRBD2. Germline V gives CDR1 LNHDA, CDR2 SQIVND (reference sequence). Trimming at V came to 0 bases and at J to 5 bases, leaving 10 bases not matched to a gene. This CDR3 is 17 amino acids long. CDR3 sequence (DNA): TGTGCCAGTAGTATAGAGCTAGCGGGACTTGCACGGGAGACCCAGTACTTC. This sequence encodes CASSIELAGLARETQYF.

The chain links TRBV30 to TRBJ2-1; 11 nucleotides agree with TRBD2. The trim removed 3 bases at V and 4 bases at J, leaving 8 bases unmatched. Germline CDR1 GTSNPN, CDR2 SVGIG (reference sequence). The CDR3 length is 16 residues. This CDR3 is CAWSGMGTSGYNEQFF. The CDR3 nucleotides are TGTGCCTGGAGCGGAATGGGGACTAGCGGTTACAATGAGCAGTTCTTC.

The CDR3 DNA follows: TGTGCCAGCAGCTTGGGTCGGGGAGACTACGAGCAGTACTTC. It is translated as CASSLGRGDYEQYF. The chain joins TRBV11-1 to TRBJ2-7; tentatively, D is TRBD2 (5 bases). CDR3 length equals 14 residues. Deletions cut 3 bases from V and 3 bases from J, with 12 bases between. Germline V gene lookup returns CDR1 SGHAT and CDR2 FQDESV (reference sequence).

The chain joins TRBV28 to TRBJ2-3; 9 bases are shared with TRBD2. Germline V gives CDR1 MDHEN, CDR2 SYDVKM. The V and J ends lost 7 bases and 7 bases, in that order; junction bases with no gene match: 9. The CDR3 runs 14 residues. The CDR3 is CASILGSGSNTQYF. The CDR3 DNA reads TGTGCCAGCATCTTAGGTAGCGGGAGTAATACGCAGTATTTT.

The J gene is TRBJ1-5, the V gene TRBV27; TRBD1 is a possible D gene (6 bases). The CDR3 sequence is 15 residues long. V was cut by 2 bases and J by 5 bases, with 13 bases left in between. Germline CDR1 MNHEY, CDR2 SMNVEV (reference sequence). CDR3 coding DNA: TGTGCCAGCAGTTTAATTTGGACAGCCGATCAGCCCCAGCATTTT. Its protein product is CASSLIWTADQPQHF.

This chain links TRBV2 with TRBJ2-5; D is undetermined. With 5 bases removed from V and 1 base from J, the gap between germline ends came to 11 bases. Germline lookup yields CDR1 SNHLY and CDR2 FYNNEI. This CDR3 comprises 14 residues. The DNA of the CDR3 is TGTGCCAGCAGTAGGAGTCCCTTCCAAGAGACCCAGTACTTC. Its protein product is CASSRSPFQETQYF.

V gene TRBV9 combines with J gene TRBJ2-7; D is perhaps TRBD1 (5 bases). The CDR3 length is 16 residues. Germline CDR1 SGDLS, CDR2 YYNGEE. Between the trimmed V and J ends, which lost 0 bases and 2 bases, there was a span of 15 bases. CDR3 bases: TGTGCCAGCAGCGTAGGGGGCACCCTAACCACCTACGAGCAGTACTTC. This codes for CASSVGGTLTTYEQYF.

This chain links TRBV19 with TRBJ1-2; tentative D call: TRBD1 (6 bases). The V gene's germline CDR1 is LNHDA and CDR2 SQIVND (reference sequence). CDR3 length: 12 amino acids. Trimming removed 9 bases at V and 0 bases at J, with 8 bases between. Here the CDR3 reads CASRQANYGYTF. The CDR3 DNA follows: TGTGCCAGCCGACAGGCTAACTATGGCTACACCTTC. The whole variable domain, remainder taken from reference TRBV19 and TRBJ1-2, is DGGITQSPKYLFRKEGQNVTLSCEQNLNHDAMYWYRQDPGQGLRLIYYSQIVNDFQKGDIAEGYSVSREKKESFPLTVTSAQKNPTAFYLCASRQANYGYTFGSGTRLTVV.

This chain links TRBV24-1 with TRBJ1-5, with D tentatively TRBD1 (5 bases). The CDR3 runs to 15 residues. The V end was cut by 4 bases, the J end by 0 bases, with 9 bases between. CDR1 is KGHDR, CDR2 SFDVKD, per germline. This CDR3 is CATSDQTDSNQPQHF. Here the CDR3 DNA reads TGTGCCACCAGTGACCAGACAGATAGCAATCAGCCCCAGCATTTT.

The gene calls are TRBV6-5 and TRBJ2-7; D gene ambiguous. Germline loops: CDR1 MNHEY, CDR2 SVGAGI. V was shortened by 3 bases and J by 5 bases, with 14 bases between the two germline ends. CDR3 length equals 14 residues. CDR3 loop: CASSYGHFINEQYF. The CDR3 DNA sequence: TGTGCCAGCAGTTATGGGCATTTTATCAACGAGCAGTACTTC.

This rearrangement joins TRBV6-6 to TRBJ2-3; 7 positions match TRBD2. Germline V gives CDR1 MNHNY, CDR2 SVGAGI (reference sequence). With V trimmed by 0 bases and J by 5 bases, 2 bases remained unmatched. The CDR3 has 14 amino acids. CDR3 in amino acids: CASSYSASGDTQYF. CDR3 sequence (DNA): TGTGCCAGCAGTTACTCGGCTAGCGGAGATACGCAGTATTTT.

The chain employs TRBV27 and TRBJ2-2, with D possibly being TRBD2 (5 bases). Germline CDR1 reads MNHEY; CDR2 reads SMNVEV (reference sequence). V lost 5 bases and J lost 4, with 17 bases in between. The CDR3 sequence is 16 residues long. In nucleotides, the CDR3 is TGTGCCAGCAGTCCCCTGGACTGGAAGACCACCGGGGAGCTGTTTTTT. Protein product: CASSPLDWKTTGELFF.

This chain joins TRBV7-2 and TRBJ1-3; 10 nucleotides line up with TRBD1. With V trimmed by 5 bases and J by 2 bases, 6 bases remained unmatched. Per the germline V gene, CDR1 is SGHTA and CDR2 is FQGNSA. The CDR3 runs 16 residues. This chain's CDR3 is CASSDRDRGAGNTIYF. CDR3 DNA sequence: TGTGCCAGCAGCGACCGGGACAGGGGTGCTGGAAACACCATATATTTT.

The chain has TRBV13 and TRBJ2-7; 9 positions agree with TRBD1. Germline V gives CDR1 PRHDT, CDR2 FYEKMQ (reference sequence). The CDR3 is made up of 13 amino acids. The V gene end was trimmed by 6 bases and the J gene end by 6 bases; junction bases not matched to a gene: 6. In DNA, the CDR3 is TGTGCCAGCAGGGGACAGGGAGTATTCGAGCAGTACTTC. Protein: CASRGQGVFEQYF.

V usage is TRBV9 and J usage is TRBJ2-3, with 7 bases fitting TRBD2. Per the germline V gene, CDR1 is SGDLS and CDR2 is YYNGEE. The CDR3 extends over 16 amino acids. The ends lost 4 bases at V and 5 bases at J; junction bases unmatched: 13. CDR3 nucleotides: TGTGCCAGCAGCCGAACGGGGGGAGCGGGAAGAGATACGCAGTATTTT. This translates into CASSRTGGAGRDTQYF.

This clone showed up just a few times. V and J are TRBV5-4 and TRBJ2-2, with D perhaps matching TRBD2 (5 bases). The CDR3 extends over 17 amino acids. Germline V gene lookup returns CDR1 SGHNT and CDR2 YYREEE (reference sequence). V was trimmed by 1 base and J by 1 base, leaving 14 bases between them. CDR3 residues: CASSLLRGSKNTGELFF. CDR3 DNA: TGTGCCAGCAGCTTGCTTCGGGGTAGCAAGAACACCGGGGAGCTGTTTTTT.

The genes are TRBV5-6 and TRBJ1-2; no firm D call. Germline V gene sequence: CDR1 SGHDT, CDR2 YYEEEE. The CDR3 extends over 17 amino acids. V lost 5 bases and J 0 bases, leaving 20 bases between the germline ends. CDR3 sequence reads: CASSSLGEEQTNYGYTF. The CDR3 DNA reads TGTGCCAGCAGTTCGCTCGGGGAGGAACAGACTAACTATGGCTACACCTTC.

The chain is built from TRBV15 and TRBJ1-2; the match to TRBD1 covers 7 bases. This CDR3 has 17 residues. With 3 bases clipped from V and 3 bases from J, the junction kept 13 bases outside the gene matches. Germline V CDR1 and CDR2: LNHNV, YYDKDF (reference sequence). The CDR3: CATSSREGGAYYYGYTF. The DNA of the CDR3 is TGTGCCACCAGCAGTCGTGAAGGGGGCGCCTATTACTATGGCTACACCTTC.

About this clone itself: Mismatch with germline at one junction end may stem from a read error. The chain carries TRBV28 and TRBJ1-3, with D possibly matching TRBD1 (6 bases). The CDR3 runs 12 residues. From germline, CDR1 is MDHEN and CDR2 SYDVKM. CDR3 DNA: TGTGCCAGCAGTATAAGCGGGGGCCGGATGGCTTTT. Translating it yields CASSISGGRMAF.

The rearrangement uses TRBV7-6 and TRBJ2-7, with D possibly being TRBD2 (5 bases). CDR3 length: 15 amino acids. With 5 bases removed from V and 2 bases from J, the gap between germline ends came to 16 bases. Germline CDR1 SGHVS, CDR2 FNYEAQ. The CDR3: CASSQGGGSAYEQYF. For the CDR3, the DNA is TGTGCCAGCAGCCAAGGAGGCGGGTCCGCCTACGAGCAGTACTTC.

This clone has only one observation. The V gene is TRBV29-1, the J gene TRBJ1-5, with 9 positions matching TRBD1. This CDR3 is built from 13 residues. J lost 4 bases, V lost 6 bases, and 4 bases had no gene match. Germline CDR1 SQVTM, CDR2 ANQGSEA. CDR3 residues: CSVAGTGNQPQHF. In nucleotides, the CDR3 is TGCAGCGTCGCCGGGACAGGGAATCAGCCCCAGCATTTT.

This chain joins TRBV18 and TRBJ1-3; D gene uncertain. Per germline, CDR1 KGHSH and CDR2 LQKENI. Trimming cost V 3 bases and J 0 bases, with 18 bases left between them. This CDR3 has 18 amino acids. CDR3 amino acids: CASSPLYGLEDSGNTIYF. The CDR3, as DNA: TGTGCCAGCTCACCTCTTTACGGTCTCGAGGACTCTGGAAACACCATATATTTT.

The chain uses TRBV28 and TRBJ1-2; TRBD1 agrees at 9 bases. This CDR3 is 17 amino acids long. Germline CDR1 is MDHEN and CDR2 is SYDVKM. V shed 5 bases and J 6 bases; nucleotides not matched to a gene: 16. This chain's CDR3 is CASSTLLRDRVVNGYTF. CDR3 DNA: TGTGCCAGCAGTACCCTTCTTAGGGACAGGGTCGTTAATGGCTACACCTTC.

The chain recombines TRBV3-1 (or the pseudogene TRBV3-2) with TRBJ1-1, with a tentative D call TRBD1 (5 bases). Per the germline V gene, CDR1 is LGHDT and CDR2 is YNNKEL (reference sequence). Deletions cut 0 bases from V and 6 bases from J, with 11 bases between. This CDR3 comprises 14 residues. CDR3 sequence: CASSQEIGAPEAFF. In DNA form, the CDR3 reads TGTGCCAGCAGCCAAGAGATTGGGGCCCCTGAAGCTTTCTTT.

The V gene is TRBV18, the J gene TRBJ1-1; perhaps TRBD1 as D (5 bases). The CDR3 covers 14 residues. Germline CDR1 reads KGHSH; CDR2 reads LQKENI. Deletions cut 1 base from V and 3 bases from J, with 9 bases between. DNA for the CDR3: TGTGCCAGCTCACCACAGACAGCTTACACTGAAGCTTTCTTT. Amino acids: CASSPQTAYTEAFF.

The chain combines TRBV2 with TRBJ1-1; no definite D call. There are 13 residues in the CDR3. From germline, CDR1 is SNHLY and CDR2 FYNNEI. Trimming took off 7 bases at V and 6 bases at J, with 15 bases between the two ends. The DNA for the CDR3 is TGTGCCAGCACGAGAGGGATAAGCGCTGAAGCTTTCTTT. This translates into CASTRGISAEAFF.